This TCR beta chain was retrieved from a study of shared T cell receptors in the human thymus. Unmatched junction bases numbered 1, after V lost 10 bases and J lost 5 bases. CDR1 ENHRY and CDR2 SYGVKD come from the germline V gene. This CDR3 region has 11 residues. TCRdb's copy holds only in-frame clones and misses some; the assay was immunoSEQ multiplex PCR. The sample carries about 400,000 clones, approximately 95% recorded once. Material for sequencing was thymocytes. This chain connects TRBV10-3 to TRBJ2-7, with 11 nucleotides matching TRBD2. The receptor comes from a human donor. The CDR3 reads CATGLADEQYF. The CDR3 DNA sequence: TGTGCCACGGGACTAGCGGACGAGCAGTACTTC.